Presented here are 13 T cell receptor beta chains from one specimen sequenced in a study of metastatic and nonmetastatic thyroid tumors. With MiXCR, TCRdb called clones anew from the PCR reads. The repertoire holds approximately 50,000 clones, with approximately 20% as singletons. The entire patient cohort was treatment-naive prior to thyroid surgery. The sequencing input was blood. Receptors originate from a female donor with papillary thyroid cancer or a benign thyroid nodule (not recorded which). Some clones in this sample may be carry-over from other donors' samples.

This clone has at least ten counts. The chain recombines TRBV6-2 or TRBV6-3 with TRBJ2-6, with D unclear. V was trimmed by 4 bases and J by 0 bases, leaving 22 bases between them. Germline CDR1 is MNHEY and CDR2 is SVGEGT. The CDR3 runs 20 residues. CDR3 region: CASSSLFGQERYSGANVLTF. In DNA, the CDR3 is TGTGCCAGCAGTTCCTTGTTTGGGCAGGAGAGGTACTCTGGGGCCAACGTCCTGACTTTC.

At least ten counts were recorded for this clone. V is TRBV12-3 or TRBV12-4 and J is TRBJ2-7; no definite D call. The CDR3 runs 12 residues. Trimming cost V 5 bases and J 4 bases, with 9 bases left between them. The CDR3 bases are TGTGCCAGCAGTCCCGACATATACGAGCAGTACTTC. Translated: CASSPDIYEQYF.

In the case of this clone: This could be a read error, since a much larger clone is one nucleotide away. The chain uses TRBV30 and TRBJ1-2; 12 bases fit TRBD1. Germline trimming cut 1 base from V and 6 bases from J; bases unmatched to any gene: 3. Germline lookup yields CDR1 GTSNPN and CDR2 SVGIG (reference sequence). The CDR3 is 14 amino acids. CDR3: CAWSEGQGADGYTF. In DNA form, the CDR3 reads TGTGCCTGGAGTGAGGGACAGGGGGCAGATGGCTACACCTTC.

As concerns this clone: One end of the junction varies from germline; a read error may be responsible. The chain joins TRBV20-1 to TRBJ2-2; 7 bases match TRBD2. Germline V gene data show CDR1 as DFQATT and CDR2 as SNEGSKA (reference sequence). The CDR3 extends over 14 amino acids. The CDR3 nucleotides are TGTAGTGCTAGGTGCGGGAGTAATACCGGGGAGCTGTTTTTT. It encodes CSARCGSNTGELFF.

Of note for this clone: A single base separates this from a much larger clone, so it may be a read error. This sequence joins TRBV20-1 and TRBJ1-1, with D perhaps matching TRBD1 (5 bases). The V end lost 5 bases, the J end lost 11 bases, and 24 bases lay between the germline ends. Per the germline V gene, CDR1 is DFQATT and CDR2 is SNEGSKA (reference sequence). The length of the CDR3 is 14 residues. CDR3 region: CSASPVGVRTMAFF. The CDR3 DNA reads TGCAGTGCTTCCCCAGTGGGGGTGAGGACTATGGCTTTCTTT.

This clone has a count of ten or more. The V call is TRBV18, the J call TRBJ1-1; 10 bases align to TRBD1. The CDR3 contains 16 residues. V was clipped by 2 bases and J by 4 bases; unmatched bases: 7. Germline V gene lookup returns CDR1 KGHSH and CDR2 LQKENI. The CDR3 protein is CASSPAGTGASTEAFF. The CDR3 nucleotides are TGTGCCAGCTCACCAGCCGGGACAGGGGCCAGCACTGAAGCTTTCTTT.

There are many counts of this clone. A much larger clone differs from this one at a single base, so this may be a read error. The rearrangement joins TRBV6-1 to TRBJ2-5; D is unresolved. The CDR3 length is 13 residues. Trimming removed 6 bases from V and 4 bases from J, with 12 bases in between. Germline lookup yields CDR1 MNHNS and CDR2 SASEGT. This CDR3 is CASRSREGETQYF. The CDR3 DNA reads as TGTGCCAGCAGGTCTCGCGAAGGAGAGACCCAGTACTTC.

This clone was observed many times. V and J are TRBV3-1 and TRBJ1-3, with 10 bases identical to TRBD1. CDR1 and CDR2 (germline): LGHDT, YNNKEL (reference sequence). CDR3 length: 16 residues. V trimming: 5 bases; J trimming: 2 bases; junction bases outside the gene matches: 6. CDR3 nucleotides: TGTGCCAGCAGCGGCCGGGACAGGGGTGCTGGAAACACCATATATTTT. Translating it yields CASSGRDRGAGNTIYF.

This clone was seen repeatedly, ten times or more. V and J are TRBV29-1 and TRBJ2-1, with D perhaps matching TRBD2 (7 bases). V was clipped by 7 bases and J by 4 bases, with 14 bases between them. Germline assignment: CDR1 SQVTM and CDR2 ANQGSEA. The CDR3 totals 13 residues. CDR3 in amino acids: CSGGGGQYNEQFF. CDR3 coding DNA: TGCAGCGGCGGCGGGGGACAATACAATGAGCAGTTCTTC.

The J gene is TRBJ2-3, the V gene TRBV11-3; TRBD1 might be the D (5 bases). CDR3 length equals 15 residues. CDR1 is SGHNT, CDR2 YENEEA, per germline. Trimming removed 5 bases at V and 3 bases at J, with 15 bases between. This CDR3 is CASSPGRADTDTQYF. For the CDR3, the DNA is TGTGCCAGCAGCCCAGGCAGGGCGGATACAGATACGCAGTATTTT.

The chain uses TRBV6-1 and TRBJ2-7, with D perhaps TRBD2 (6 bases). V was trimmed by 7 bases and J by 2 bases, leaving 18 bases between them. Germline CDR1 MNHNS, CDR2 SASEGT. The CDR3 contains 15 residues. The CDR3 is CASILATSVTYEQYF. The CDR3, as DNA: TGTGCCAGCATCCTAGCGACTTCTGTCACCTACGAGCAGTACTTC.

The V and J genes are TRBV5-1 and TRBJ2-3; D tentatively reads TRBD1 or TRBD2 (5 bases each). This CDR3 has 16 amino acids. Trimming took off 4 bases at V and 5 bases at J, with 20 bases between the two ends. Germline V gene lookup returns CDR1 SGHRS and CDR2 YFSETQ. The CDR3 DNA is TGCGCCAGCAGCGGGGCACTATCGGGAATTGTAGATACGCAGTATTTT. Encoded protein: CASSGALSGIVDTQYF. Based on the CDR3 plus reference TRBV5-1 and TRBJ2-3, the full variable domain is KAGVTQTPRYLIKTRGQQVTLSCSPISGHRSVSWYQQTPGQGLQFLFEYFSETQRNKGNFPGRFSGRQFSNSRSEMNVSTLELGDSALYLCASSGALSGIVDTQYFGPGTRLTVL.

At least ten counts were recorded for this clone. An end of the junction does not agree with germline; a read error may underlie this. The V call is TRBV11-2, the J call TRBJ2-5; 8 bases are a match to TRBD2. Germline loops: CDR1 SGHAT, CDR2 FQNNGV. The CDR3 runs 20 residues. Here the CDR3 reads CASGLGWGLAGRGGQETQYF. For the CDR3, the DNA is TGTGCCAGCGGCTTAGGTTGGGGCTTAGCGGGACGGGGAGGGCAAGAGACCCAGTACTTC. The whole variable domain, filled in from reference TRBV11-2 and TRBJ2-5, reads EAGVAQSPRYKIIEKRQSVAFWCNPISGHATLYWYQQILGQGPKLLIQFQNNGVVDDSQLPKDRFSAERLKGVDSTLKIQPAKLEDSAVYLCASGLGWGLAGRGGQETQYFGPGTRLLVL.